These 32 T cell receptor beta chains share one sample of origin, sequenced in a study of metastatic and nonmetastatic thyroid tumors. Until they underwent thyroid surgery, no patient had received any treatment. TCRdb used MiXCR to call clones anew from the PCR reads. The sample has 30,000 to 40,000 clones; over 15% are singletons. The sample was blood. The receptors were sampled from a male donor with papillary thyroid cancer or a benign thyroid nodule (not recorded which). Some clones in this sample may be carry-over from other donors' samples.

In its sample, this clone was seen many times. The CDR3 DNA is TGTGCCAGCAGCCAGACAGGGCCAGAAGGCTACACCTTC. Translation gives CASSQTGPEGYTF. This rearrangement joins TRBV3-1 to TRBJ1-2, with 7 nucleotides matching TRBD1. CDR1 is LGHDT, CDR2 YNNKEL, per germline (reference sequence). CDR3 length: 13 residues. The ends lost 3 bases at V and 8 bases at J; junction bases unmatched: 6.

CDR3 loop: CASSDQPSGSSREQYF. CDR3 nucleotide sequence: TGTGCCAGCAGCGACCAGCCAAGCGGGAGTTCGAGAGAGCAGTACTTC. The rearrangement links TRBV2 to TRBJ2-7, with TRBD2 matching 8 bases. The germline V gene encodes CDR1 SNHLY and CDR2 FYNNEI. The V and J ends lost 6 bases and 7 bases, in that order; junction bases with no gene match: 17. This CDR3 has 16 amino acids.

The V call is TRBV5-1, the J call TRBJ2-3, with D uncertain. The V end was cut by 0 bases, the J end by 1 base, with 9 bases between. Per the germline V gene, CDR1 is SGHRS and CDR2 is YFSETQ. The CDR3 contains 15 residues. This CDR3 reads CASSLAVSGTDTQYF. CDR3 in DNA: TGCGCCAGCAGCTTGGCGGTATCTGGCACAGATACGCAGTATTTT.

This clone was recorded many times. Since a much larger clone is just one base distant, this may be a read error. Different DNA sequences within this sample yield the same CDR3. The rearrangement links TRBV6-1 to TRBJ2-1; D may be TRBD1 (6 bases). With 6 bases removed from V and 6 bases from J, the gap between germline ends came to 18 bases. CDR1 is MNHNS, CDR2 SASEGT, per germline. The CDR3 is 15 residues long. CDR3 sequence: CASRLRTVFANEQFF. The CDR3 DNA reads as TGTGCCAGCAGGCTGAGGACAGTTTTTGCCAATGAGCAGTTCTTC.

This clone was observed at least ten times. V usage is TRBV6-1 and J usage is TRBJ1-1; 7 bases match TRBD1. The CDR3 loop spans 14 amino acids. V gave up 5 bases and J gave up 1 base; unmatched junction bases: 4. Germline CDR1 reads MNHNS; CDR2 reads SASEGT. The CDR3 reads CASSPPGGNTEAFF. The CDR3 DNA follows: TGTGCCAGCAGTCCCCCAGGGGGGAACACTGAAGCTTTCTTT.

This clone occurred a few times. V usage is TRBV19 and J usage is TRBJ1-6; 7 bases line up with TRBD1. J lost 15 bases, V lost 9 bases, and 11 bases had no gene match. The CDR3 contains 12 residues. In germline, CDR1 is LNHDA, CDR2 SQIVND (reference sequence). The CDR3 DNA follows: TGTGCCAGCAGGGGGAGCGGGGCACTCCTCCACTTT. Translating gives CASRGSGALLHF.

There are many counts of this clone. Since the CDR3 does not end with the conserved phenylalanine or tryptophan, this likely comes from a read error. The limits of the CDR3 on the DNA are not certain, so only TCRdb's listed CDR3 is given. Other DNA sequences in the same sample also yield this CDR3. V usage is TRBV7-9 and J usage is TRBJ2-7; the DNA was not used to check the table's D call, TRBD1. Germline V gives CDR1 SEHNR, CDR2 FQNEAQ (reference sequence). The CDR3 length equals 9 residues, ends included. The CDR3 loop is CASSLFPGQ.

The CDR3 DNA reads as TGTGCCAGCAGTTTACAGGGTACTAGCACAGATACGCAGTATTTT. Protein sequence: CASSLQGTSTDTQYF. The rearrangement joins TRBV27 to TRBJ2-3; D is possibly TRBD1 (5 bases). CDR3 length: 15 amino acids. The germline V gene has CDR1 MNHEY and CDR2 SMNVEV (reference sequence). The V gene lost 2 bases and the J gene lost 0 bases, with 9 bases spanning the gap.

To note about this clone: The junction does not match germline at one end; this may be a read error. J is TRBJ2-7 and V is TRBV27; D is possibly TRBD1 (6 bases). This CDR3 is built from 13 residues. Germline values: CDR1 MNHEY, CDR2 SMNVEV (reference sequence). CDR3 nucleotide sequence: TGTGCCATCAGTCCCCGGACAGCCTACGAGCAGTACTTT. This gives the protein CAISPRTAYEQYF.

This clone was counted many times. The V and J genes are TRBV5-7 and TRBJ2-1; D is unresolved. TRBV5-7 is an ORF; its function is uncertain. The CDR3 consists of 16 residues. The V and J ends lost 3 bases and 2 bases respectively, with 15 bases between them. The CDR3 reads CASSSLPGGPYNEQFF. DNA of the CDR3: TGTGCCAGCAGCTCCCTCCCGGGCGGACCCTACAATGAGCAGTTCTTC.

The chain has TRBV30 and TRBJ2-5; unclear D gene. The CDR3 has 13 amino acids. Per the germline V gene, CDR1 is GTSNPN and CDR2 is SVGIG (reference sequence). The CDR3 sequence is CPWSVRLEETQYF. The CDR3 DNA follows: TGTCCATGGAGTGTACGATTAGAAGAGACCCAGTACTTC.

This clone was seen many times. The gene calls are TRBV7-2 and TRBJ1-2; 7 bases map to TRBD1. This CDR3 has 13 residues. The J segment lost 6 bases and the V segment lost 4 bases, leaving 5 bases of the junction unmatched. Germline lookup yields CDR1 SGHTA and CDR2 FQGNSA. The CDR3 sequence is CASSSDRPNGYTF. The CDR3 coding sequence is TGTGCCAGCAGCTCGGACAGGCCGAATGGCTACACCTTC.

The gene calls are TRBV28 and TRBJ2-3; D may be TRBD1 (6 bases). V dropped 2 bases and J dropped 2 bases, with 14 bases sitting between them. CDR1 is MDHEN and CDR2 is SYDVKM in the germline V gene. The CDR3 loop spans 16 amino acids. The CDR3 is CASSLAFGQHTDTQYF. In DNA form, the CDR3 reads TGTGCCAGCAGTTTAGCATTTGGACAGCACACAGATACGCAGTATTTT.

This clone is classed as medium-sized. The chain joins TRBV28 to TRBJ1-6; maybe TRBD1 (6 bases). The CDR3 spans 15 residues. CDR1 and CDR2 from the germline V gene are MDHEN and SYDVKM. Trimming removed 6 bases from V and 7 bases from J, with 16 bases in between. The CDR3 bases are TGTGCCAGCAGATATACAGGGCAGGGGAATTCACCCCTCCACTTT. Translation gives CASRYTGQGNSPLHF.

This clone was counted a few times. V is TRBV6-1 and J is TRBJ2-7; D gene uncertain. With 3 bases removed from V and 3 bases from J, the gap between germline ends came to 9 bases. The germline gives CDR1 MNHNS, CDR2 SASEGT. The CDR3 extends over 13 amino acids. CDR3 bases: TGTGCCAGCAGTGATAGGATAAACTACGAGCAGTACTTC. This gives the protein CASSDRINYEQYF.

The table lists this clone with many counts. CDR3 nucleotide sequence: TGTGCCAGCAGTTACGCGGGACTAGCGGGAGACGTGGGGTCTTACGAGCAGTACTTC. It yields the protein CASSYAGLAGDVGSYEQYF. The J gene is TRBJ2-7, the V gene TRBV6-5, with 14 positions matching TRBD2. Losses at the gene ends were 2 bases for V and 4 bases for J; bases not matched to a gene: 13. This CDR3 spans 19 amino acids. CDR1 MNHEY and CDR2 SVGAGI come from the germline V gene.

This clone is medium-sized (0.01 to 0.1%) in the sample. The V gene is TRBV28, the J gene TRBJ1-2; 8 positions agree with TRBD1. The germline V gene has CDR1 MDHEN and CDR2 SYDVKM. The CDR3 is 12 residues long. V trimming: 7 bases; J trimming: 8 bases; junction bases outside the gene matches: 6. CDR3 bases: TGTGCCAGCAATACTCAGGGGGCCGGCTACACCTTC. This codes for CASNTQGAGYTF.

This clone has only a few counts. This may arise from a read error, as a much more abundant clone is one base away. The gene calls are TRBV12-3 or TRBV12-4 and TRBJ2-4; D gene unclear. The ends were cut back, 2 bases at V and 3 bases at J, with 20 bases in the middle. This CDR3 is built from 18 residues. CDR3: CASSLRLLVVLDKNIQYF. The CDR3, as DNA: TGTGCCAGCAGTTTACGGCTCCTAGTGGTTCTAGACAAAAACATTCAGTACTTC.

This clone was found a few times. The chain links TRBV28 to TRBJ1-5; 7 bases match TRBD1. CDR1 MDHEN and CDR2 SYDVKM come from the germline V gene. Trimming cost V 6 bases and J 2 bases; bases outside gene matches: 7. The length of the CDR3 is 15 residues. The CDR3 DNA follows: TGTGCCAGCAGCAACAGGGGTCGAGGCAATCAGCCCCAGCATTTT. Translation: CASSNRGRGNQPQHF. The whole variable domain, filled in from reference TRBV28 and TRBJ1-5, reads DVKVTQSSRYLVKRTGEKVFLECVQDMDHENMFWYRQDPGLGLRLIYFSYDVKMKEKGDIPEGYSVSREKKERFSLILESASTNQTSMYLCASSNRGRGNQPQHFGDGTRLSIL.

As regards this clone: One end of the junction does not line up with germline, which may come from a read error. This chain links TRBV5-4 with TRBJ2-7; TRBD1 matches at 8 bases. Per the germline V gene, CDR1 is SGHNT and CDR2 is YYREEE (reference sequence). This CDR3 contains 15 residues. DNA of the CDR3: TGCGCCAGCAGCTGTTCGTCCCGGGACAGGTACGAGCAGTACTTC. This codes for CASSCSSRDRYEQYF. Filled out from reference TRBV5-4 and TRBJ2-7, the complete variable domain reads ETGVTQSPTHLIKTRGQQVTLRCSSQSGHNTVSWYQQALGQGPQFIFQYYREEENGRGNFPPRFSGLQFPNYSSELNVNALELDDSALYLCASSCSSRDRYEQYFGPGTRLTVT.

The genes are TRBV7-3 and TRBJ2-3, with D hard to call. V was clipped by 5 bases and J by 3 bases, with 12 bases between them. The CDR3 runs to 14 residues. The germline CDR1 and CDR2 sequences are SGHTA and FQGTGA. CDR3 in amino acids: CASSPSGITDTQYF. CDR3 nucleotide sequence: TGTGCCAGCAGCCCTTCAGGAATAACAGATACGCAGTATTTT.

The table lists this clone with many counts. Other DNA sequences of this sample code for an identical CDR3. V usage is TRBV5-1 and J usage is TRBJ2-7; D is unresolved. Germline V lookup: CDR1 SGHRS, CDR2 YFSETQ. The V end was cut by 6 bases, the J end by 4 bases, with 14 bases between. The CDR3 has 13 residues. The chain's CDR3 is CASTPDGSYEQYF. The CDR3 DNA follows: TGCGCCAGCACCCCGGACGGTTCGTACGAGCAGTACTTC. Full variable domain (missing parts from reference TRBV5-1 and TRBJ2-7): KAGVTQTPRYLIKTRGQQVTLSCSPISGHRSVSWYQQTPGQGLQFLFEYFSETQRNKGNFPGRFSGRQFSNSRSEMNVSTLELGDSALYLCASTPDGSYEQYFGPGTRLTVT.

This clone is medium-sized (0.01 to 0.1%) in the sample. The V call is TRBV6-2 or TRBV6-3, the J call TRBJ2-7, with D perhaps matching TRBD1 (5 bases). Deletions cut 5 bases from V and 2 bases from J, with 16 bases between. CDR3 length equals 15 residues. Germline V gives CDR1 MNHEY, CDR2 SVGEGT. For the CDR3, the DNA is TGTGCCAGCAGTCCCGAAGGGGCCCGCACCTACGAGCAGTACTTC. This gives the protein CASSPEGARTYEQYF.

This clone came up many times. The V gene is TRBV25-1, the J gene TRBJ1-1, with 8 bases matching TRBD1. After removal of 6 bases from V and 4 bases from J, the junction contained 10 bases not matched to a gene. Per the germline V gene, CDR1 is MGHDK and CDR2 is SYGVNS. This CDR3 region has 15 residues. CDR3 nucleotide sequence: TGTGCCAGCAGGGAGTCAGGGGGCAGGAGCACTGAAGCTTTCTTT. It yields the protein CASRESGGRSTEAFF.

The V and J genes are TRBV9 and TRBJ2-1; D may be TRBD1 (6 bases). CDR3 length: 17 amino acids. V was pared by 0 bases and J by 5 bases, with 18 bases between. In germline, CDR1 is SGDLS, CDR2 YYNGEE. In DNA form, the CDR3 reads TGTGCCAGCAGCGTAGCCCCTGTACAGGGTCCACACAATGAGCAGTTCTTC. Translation gives CASSVAPVQGPHNEQFF.

Only a few counts were recorded for this clone. CDR3 nucleotide sequence: TGTGCCAGCAGTGAAGAACCAAACACCGGGGAGCTGTTTTTT. The encoded protein is CASSEEPNTGELFF. The chain links TRBV28 to TRBJ2-2; D call uncertain. This CDR3 region has 14 residues. The germline V and J ends were trimmed by 5 bases and 2 bases, with 9 bases remaining between them. In germline, CDR1 is MDHEN, CDR2 SYDVKM.

A few counts support this clone. The chain uses TRBV19 and TRBJ2-1, with 10 bases lining up with TRBD2. Trimming removed 6 bases from V and 5 bases from J; junction bases left unmatched: 7. CDR3 length: 15 residues. Germline values: CDR1 LNHDA, CDR2 SQIVND (reference sequence). The CDR3 region has the DNA TGTGCCAGTAGCCTTAGCGGGAGGCCCAACAATGAGCAGTTCTTC. It encodes CASSLSGRPNNEQFF.

In its sample, this clone ranks as medium-sized. The genes are TRBV6-2 or TRBV6-3 and TRBJ1-6; D not resolved. CDR1 and CDR2 from the germline V gene are MNHEY and SVGEGT. V lost 7 bases to trimming and J lost 3 bases, with 10 bases between them. CDR3 length equals 14 residues. The CDR3 protein is CASTTIRYNSPLHF. CDR3 DNA sequence: TGTGCCAGCACCACCATACGCTATAATTCACCCCTCCACTTT.

This clone was counted between two and nine times. This rearrangement joins TRBV6-1 to TRBJ2-3; D is unresolved. Germline values: CDR1 MNHNS, CDR2 SASEGT. V shed 2 bases and J shed 5 bases, with 8 bases lying between them. This CDR3 is 13 amino acids long. In nucleotides, the CDR3 is TGTGCCAGCAGTGAAAATCGGAGAGATACGCAGTATTTT. Its translation: CASSENRRDTQYF.

The sample holds a few counts of this clone. V and J are TRBV12-3 or TRBV12-4 and TRBJ2-3; unclear D gene. Trimming stripped 6 bases from V and 2 bases from J, with 9 bases between. CDR3 length equals 13 residues. The CDR3 nucleotides are TGTGCCAGCAGCCTCCAGCCCACAGATACGCAGTATTTT. It yields the protein CASSLQPTDTQYF.

The J gene is TRBJ2-3, the V gene TRBV6-2 or TRBV6-3; D gene uncertain. Germline loops: CDR1 MNHEY, CDR2 SVGEGT. V was trimmed by 6 bases and J by 5 bases, leaving 15 bases between them. This CDR3 has 14 amino acids. In nucleotides, the CDR3 is TGTGCCAGCAGCTACGATCTATTCGGAGATACGCAGTATTTT. As protein: CASSYDLFGDTQYF.

The J gene is TRBJ2-6, the V gene TRBV28; D remains unclear. The CDR3 has 17 amino acids. From germline, CDR1 is MDHEN and CDR2 SYDVKM. Trimming removed 6 bases at V and 4 bases at J, with 19 bases between. In nucleotides, the CDR3 is TGTGCCAGCAGACCAGATAGACGTCTCGCGGGGGCCAACGTCCTGACTTTC. It encodes CASRPDRRLAGANVLTF.